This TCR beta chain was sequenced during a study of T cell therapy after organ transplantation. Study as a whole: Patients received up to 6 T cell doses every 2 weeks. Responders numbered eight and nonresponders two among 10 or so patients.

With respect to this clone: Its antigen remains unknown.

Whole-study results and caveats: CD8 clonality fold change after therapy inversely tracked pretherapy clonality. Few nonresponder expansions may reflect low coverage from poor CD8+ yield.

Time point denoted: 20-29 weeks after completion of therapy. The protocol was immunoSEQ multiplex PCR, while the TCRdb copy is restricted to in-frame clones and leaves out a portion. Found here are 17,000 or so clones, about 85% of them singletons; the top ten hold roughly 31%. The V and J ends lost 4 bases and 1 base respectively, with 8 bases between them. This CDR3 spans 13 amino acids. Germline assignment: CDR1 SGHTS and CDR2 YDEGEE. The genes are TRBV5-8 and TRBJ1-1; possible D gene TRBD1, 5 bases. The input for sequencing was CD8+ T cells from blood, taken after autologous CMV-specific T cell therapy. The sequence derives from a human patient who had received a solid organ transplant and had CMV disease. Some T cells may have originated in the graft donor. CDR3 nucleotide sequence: TGTGCCAGCAGCCTGACAGAGAACACTGAAGCTTTCTTT. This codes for CASSLTENTEAFF.